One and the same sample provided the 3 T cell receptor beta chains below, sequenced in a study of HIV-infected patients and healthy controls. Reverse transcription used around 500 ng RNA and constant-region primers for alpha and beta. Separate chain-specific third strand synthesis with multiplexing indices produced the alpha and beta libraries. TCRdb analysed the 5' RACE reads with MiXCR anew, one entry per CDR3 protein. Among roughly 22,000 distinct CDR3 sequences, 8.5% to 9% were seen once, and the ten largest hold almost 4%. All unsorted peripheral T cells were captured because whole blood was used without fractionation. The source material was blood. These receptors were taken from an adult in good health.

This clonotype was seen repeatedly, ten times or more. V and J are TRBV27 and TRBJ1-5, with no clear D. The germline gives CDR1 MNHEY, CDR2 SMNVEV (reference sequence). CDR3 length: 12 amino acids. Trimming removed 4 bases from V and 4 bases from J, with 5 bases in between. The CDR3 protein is CASSSTNQPQHF. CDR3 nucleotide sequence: TGTGCCAGCAGTTCGACGAATCAGCCCCAGCATTTT.

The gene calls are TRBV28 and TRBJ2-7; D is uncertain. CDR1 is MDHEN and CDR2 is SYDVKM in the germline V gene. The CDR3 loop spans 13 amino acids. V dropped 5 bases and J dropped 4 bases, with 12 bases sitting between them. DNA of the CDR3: TGTGCCAGCAGTGTTGCCCCAACTTACGAGCAGTACTTC. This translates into CASSVAPTYEQYF. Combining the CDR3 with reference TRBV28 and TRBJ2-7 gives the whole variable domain DVKVTQSSRYLVKRTGEKVFLECVQDMDHENMFWYRQDPGLGLRLIYFSYDVKMKEKGDIPEGYSVSREKKERFSLILESASTNQTSMYLCASSVAPTYEQYFGPGTRLTVT.

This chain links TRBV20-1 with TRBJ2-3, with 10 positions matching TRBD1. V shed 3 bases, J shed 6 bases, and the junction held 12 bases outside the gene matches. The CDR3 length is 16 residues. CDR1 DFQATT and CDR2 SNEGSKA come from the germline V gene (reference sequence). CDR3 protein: CSASFTGTGVFDTQYF. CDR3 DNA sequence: TGCAGTGCTAGTTTTACCGGGACAGGGGTTTTTGATACGCAGTATTTT.